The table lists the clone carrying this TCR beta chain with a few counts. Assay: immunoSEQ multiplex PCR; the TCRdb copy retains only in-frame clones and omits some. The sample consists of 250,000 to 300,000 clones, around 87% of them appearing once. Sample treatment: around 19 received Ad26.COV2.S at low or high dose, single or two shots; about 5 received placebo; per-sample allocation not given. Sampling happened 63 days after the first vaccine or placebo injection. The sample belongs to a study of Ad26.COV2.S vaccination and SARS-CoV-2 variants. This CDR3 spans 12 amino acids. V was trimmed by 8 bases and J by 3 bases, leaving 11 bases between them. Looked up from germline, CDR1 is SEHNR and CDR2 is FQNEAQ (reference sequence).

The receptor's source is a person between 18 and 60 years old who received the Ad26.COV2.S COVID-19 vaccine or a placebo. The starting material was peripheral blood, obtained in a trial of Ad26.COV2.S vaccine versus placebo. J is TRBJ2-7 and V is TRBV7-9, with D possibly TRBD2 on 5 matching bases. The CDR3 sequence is CASSSGFYEQYF. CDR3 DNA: TGTGCCAGCTCCTCGGGGTTCTACGAGCAGTACTTC.